This T cell receptor (beta chain) was observed in a study of blood T cell repertoires in COVID-19 (dated by TCRdb to about 2020). Background for the entire study: Samples from collaborators originated in the United States, Italy and Spain and spanned both the acute and convalescent phases of COVID-19. The prospective study material was composed of cDNA or gDNA derived from T cells, B-cell-depleted T cells, or PBMCs. Deeply sampled blood TCRbeta repertoires from subjects exposed to, actively infected with, or recovered from COVID-19 were included in the dataset. The repertoires were released in a freely available public database meant as a resource for research on the immune response to SARS-CoV-2. The samples were drawn from two sources: the first 160 participants of the ongoing ImmuneRACE study, and fewer than 1,500 subjects contributed by 6 global collaborators. Sample metadata almost always included a de-identified subject ID, COVID-19 status, age in years and sex. Where HLA class I and class II types were available, the types were taken from metadata supplied by the sample provider, not from assay-based typing.

Whole blood was collected in K2EDTA tubes by collaborating institutions according to the institutions' own protocols. Collaborator samples were shipped for TCRbeta analysis as frozen whole blood, isolated PBMCs, or DNA extracted from either sample type. Study-wide findings and limitations: Clinical and demographic metadata were provided uncurated, with the amount varying by source and participant.

As concerns this clone: The specificity of this receptor is unknown. There are no base qualities to consult, and no much larger clone falls within one base.

CDR1 and CDR2 (MDHEN, SYDVKM) derive from the germline V gene. Compared with germline, V lacks 5 bases and J lacks 2 bases; bases without a gene match: 8. The CDR3 runs 16 residues from the cysteine to the phenylalanine. The sequence is cut down to CDR3 DNA, 48 bases in frame from base 1. TCRbeta CDR3 regions were amplified from genomic DNA by means of the immunoSEQ Assay, a bias-controlled multiplex PCR. In the authors' own workflow: The number of nucleated cells in each sample was estimated from the amplification of reference gene primers within the assay. To quantify the absolute abundance of each unique TCRbeta CDR3 rearrangement, sequence reads were collapsed and filtered. Productive Simpson clonality was computed per sample as the square root of Simpson's diversity index over productive rearrangements. TCRdb retrieved this table from immuneACCESS and kept in-frame rearrangements only. Not all clones are present; in checked studies, unresolved V genes account for under half, and no reason is known for the remainder. Clonal size and the V and J genes are those of that table, whereas D and trimming came from the DNA. For this sample the table gives almost 55,000 clones, of which roughly 84% were detected only once. The ten largest make up approximately 7.8% of the sample.

The receptor was derived from a man between 50 and 59 years old with active COVID-19. Recombination joined TRBV28 with TRBJ1-5; 8 nucleotides in the junction match TRBD1. Source material: peripheral blood. The bases are TGTGCCAGCAGTCTGGACAGGGCGGCCGGCAATCAGCCCCAGCATTTT. It encodes CASSLDRAAGNQPQHF.